These 17 T cell receptor beta chains originate from one sample sequenced in a study of blood T cell repertoires in COVID-19. Assay used: immunoSEQ multiplex PCR; TCRdb lists only in-frame clones, some missing. Found here are around 90,000 clones, about 85% of them singletons; the top ten hold around 11%. The sample was peripheral blood. The receptor set was obtained from a woman between 70 and 85 years old with active or convalescent COVID-19.

This chain links TRBV23-1 with TRBJ1-2; possible D gene TRBD1, 5 bases. TRBV23-1 is annotated as an ORF whose role is uncertain. The V and J ends lost 4 bases and 10 bases respectively, with 22 bases between them. This CDR3 contains 15 residues. The chain's CDR3 is CASSPVEGTIVVYTF. CDR3 DNA sequence: TGCGCCAGCAGTCCGGTGGAGGGGACCATCGTTGTCTACACCTTC.

The chain couples TRBV27 to TRBJ1-6, with D uncertain. This CDR3 comprises 16 residues. The V gene's germline CDR1 is MNHEY and CDR2 SMNVEV (reference sequence). V was clipped by 3 bases and J by 0 bases, with 9 bases between them. The chain's CDR3 is CASSFERSSYNSPLHF. The CDR3 DNA reads TGTGCCAGCAGTTTTGAACGGAGCTCCTATAATTCACCCCTCCACTTT.

The CDR3 DNA reads as TGTGCCATCAGTGAGGGTATAGAGGATTTAGAGACCCAGTACTTC. Its protein product is CAISEGIEDLETQYF. This sequence joins TRBV10-3 and TRBJ2-5, with D unclear. This CDR3 has 15 residues. The germline V and J ends were trimmed by 2 bases and 4 bases, with 14 bases remaining between them. Germline lookup yields CDR1 ENHRY and CDR2 SYGVKD.

V usage is TRBV15 and J usage is TRBJ1-4; 11 positions match TRBD1. V lost 1 base to trimming and J lost 7 bases; unmatched junction nucleotides: 5. The CDR3 is 16 amino acids. Germline CDR1 and CDR2: LNHNV and YYDKDF (reference sequence). CDR3 DNA: TGTGCCACCAGCAGAGCCACGGACAGGGGGCGTGAAAAACTGTTTTTT. It translates to CATSRATDRGREKLFF.

The rearrangement joins TRBV4-1 to TRBJ1-1, with TRBD1 matching over 8 bases. Trimming at V came to 0 bases and at J to 0 bases, leaving 3 bases not matched to a gene. CDR1 MGHRA and CDR2 YSYEKL come from the germline V gene. CDR3 length: 16 residues. The CDR3 DNA reads TGCGCCAGCAGCCAAGATTGGGGACAGGTGAACACTGAAGCTTTCTTT. Translated: CASSQDWGQVNTEAFF.

The chain combines TRBV5-6 with TRBJ1-3; 8 nucleotides match TRBD1. CDR3 size: 15 residues. Germline V CDR1 and CDR2: SGHDT, YYEEEE. Trimming at V came to 5 bases and at J to 0 bases, leaving 4 bases not matched to a gene. Here the CDR3 DNA reads TGTGCCAGCAGTCCGGACAGGGTCTCTGGAAACACCATATATTTT. This translates into CASSPDRVSGNTIYF. The whole variable domain, remainder taken from reference TRBV5-6 and TRBJ1-3, is DAGVTQSPTHLIKTRGQQVTLRCSPKSGHDTVSWYQQALGQGPQFIFQYYEEEERQRGNFPDRFSGHQFPNYSSELNVNALLLGDSALYLCASSPDRVSGNTIYFGEGSWLTVV.

V is TRBV5-1 and J is TRBJ2-2; D perhaps matches TRBD1 (6 bases). CDR3 length: 16 amino acids. Germline V lookup: CDR1 SGHRS, CDR2 YFSETQ. The V end lost 0 bases, the J end lost 4 bases, and 13 bases lay between the germline ends. The DNA of the CDR3 is TGCGCCAGCAGCTTGGCCAAAGGGGGTTCCACCGGGGAGCTGTTTTTT. It is translated as CASSLAKGGSTGELFF.

The chain is built from TRBV3-1 (or the pseudogene TRBV3-2) and TRBJ1-2, with TRBD1 matching over 9 bases. In germline, CDR1 is LGHDT, CDR2 YNNKEL (reference sequence). Losses at the gene ends were 4 bases for V and 6 bases for J; bases not matched to a gene: 9. CDR3 size: 15 residues. This chain's CDR3 is CASSLWTGDGNGYTF. Here the CDR3 DNA reads TGTGCCAGCAGCCTATGGACAGGGGACGGGAATGGCTACACCTTC.

A single count supports this clone. The chain is built from TRBV21-1 and TRBJ2-1; the tabulated D call, TRBD2, remains unverified against the DNA. TRBV21-1 is designated a pseudogene. The CDR3 runs to 14 residues. The CDR3 loop is CASRTSGGQDEQFF. The CDR3 bases are TGTGCCAGCAGGACTAGCGGGGGGCAGGATGAGCAGTTCTTC.

V and J are TRBV24-1 and TRBJ2-1, with D unresolved. CDR1 is KGHDR, CDR2 SFDVKD, per germline. The germline V and J ends were trimmed by 5 bases and 2 bases, with 6 bases remaining between them. The CDR3 loop spans 13 amino acids. The CDR3 is CATSGAPYNEQFF. CDR3 nucleotides: TGTGCCACCAGTGGAGCACCCTACAATGAGCAGTTCTTC.

The chain couples TRBV24-1 to TRBJ1-4; 8 nucleotides align to TRBD1. Germline V CDR1 and CDR2: KGHDR, SFDVKD. With 4 bases clipped from V and 2 bases from J, the junction kept 8 bases outside the gene matches. The CDR3 extends over 17 amino acids. CDR3 in DNA: TGTGCCACCAGTGACTACAGGGACAGGTCTACTAATGAAAAACTGTTTTTT. It specifies CATSDYRDRSTNEKLFF.

This chain joins TRBV4-3 and TRBJ1-5, with a tentative D call TRBD1 (6 bases). Germline V gene data show CDR1 as LGHNA and CDR2 as YSLEER. V lost 0 bases and J lost 9, with 12 bases in between. The CDR3 totals 14 residues. The DNA for the CDR3 is TGCGCCAGCAGCCAAGACAGGGGCTTGGGGCCCCAGCATTTT. Its translation: CASSQDRGLGPQHF.

The chain couples TRBV25-1 to TRBJ1-2, with 8 bases aligning to TRBD1. The CDR3 contains 13 residues. CDR1 is MGHDK and CDR2 is SYGVNS in the germline V gene. J was trimmed by 5 bases and V by 8 bases; bases with no gene match: 7. DNA for the CDR3: TGTGCCAGCTCCCGGGGACAGGATTATGGCTACACCTTC. Amino acid sequence: CASSRGQDYGYTF.

In its sample, this clone was seen a few times. V gene TRBV28 combines with J gene TRBJ2-5; possibly TRBD2 for D (6 bases). The CDR3 is made up of 15 amino acids. V shed 1 base and J shed 4 bases, with 13 bases lying between them. Germline V gene data show CDR1 as MDHEN and CDR2 as SYDVKM. Here the CDR3 reads CASSLSWGGGETQYF. The CDR3 DNA reads as TGTGCCAGCAGTTTATCCTGGGGAGGCGGAGAGACCCAGTACTTC.

The J gene is TRBJ1-5, the V gene TRBV7-2; TRBD1 is a possible D gene (5 bases). The CDR3 spans 14 residues. The germline V gene encodes CDR1 SGHTA and CDR2 FQGNSA. The V and J ends lost 0 bases and 7 bases respectively, with 10 bases between them. The CDR3 DNA reads TGTGCCAGCAGCTTAGCGGGGCCACCCCAGCCCCAGCATTTT. Translated, it gives CASSLAGPPQPQHF. The full variable domain, in which reference TRBV7-2 and TRBJ1-5 provide the parts outside the CDR3, is GAGVSQSPSNKVTEKGKDVELRCDPISGHTALYWYRQSLGQGLEFLIYFQGNSAPDKSGLPSDRFSAERTGGSVSTLTIQRTQQEDSAVYLCASSLAGPPQPQHFGDGTRLSIL.

The V gene is TRBV20-1, the J gene TRBJ1-5; 7 positions agree with TRBD1. The CDR3 has 15 residues. In germline, CDR1 is DFQATT, CDR2 SNEGSKA (reference sequence). J gave up 3 bases and V 3 bases, and 8 bases lay outside the gene matches. This CDR3 is CSASLPTGNNQPQHF. Here the CDR3 DNA reads TGCAGTGCTAGTCTACCGACAGGGAACAATCAGCCCCAGCATTTT.

This rearrangement joins TRBV19 to TRBJ1-3; TRBD1 matches at 7 bases. Germline CDR1 is LNHDA and CDR2 is SQIVND (reference sequence). Losses at the gene ends were 1 base for V and 0 bases for J; bases not matched to a gene: 12. CDR3 length: 19 residues. The CDR3 loop reads CASSIGTGEIAPSGNTIYF. The CDR3 DNA is TGTGCCAGTAGTATAGGTACAGGGGAGATCGCCCCCTCTGGAAACACCATATATTTT.